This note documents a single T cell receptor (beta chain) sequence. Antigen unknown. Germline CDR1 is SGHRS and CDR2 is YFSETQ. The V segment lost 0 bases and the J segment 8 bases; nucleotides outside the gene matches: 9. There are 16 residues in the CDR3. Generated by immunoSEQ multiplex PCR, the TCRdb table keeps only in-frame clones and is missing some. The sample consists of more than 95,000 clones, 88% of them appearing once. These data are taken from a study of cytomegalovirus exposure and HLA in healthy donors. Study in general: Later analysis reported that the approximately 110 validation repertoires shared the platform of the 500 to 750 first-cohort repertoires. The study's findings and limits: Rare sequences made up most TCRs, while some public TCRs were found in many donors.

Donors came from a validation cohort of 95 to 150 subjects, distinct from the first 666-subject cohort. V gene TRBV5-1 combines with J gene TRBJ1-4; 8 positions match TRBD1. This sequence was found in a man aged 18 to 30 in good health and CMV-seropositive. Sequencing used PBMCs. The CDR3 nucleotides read TGCGCCAGCAGCTTGGGAGTTTGGGACAGGAGGGAAAAACTGTTTTTT. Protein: CASSLGVWDRREKLFF.